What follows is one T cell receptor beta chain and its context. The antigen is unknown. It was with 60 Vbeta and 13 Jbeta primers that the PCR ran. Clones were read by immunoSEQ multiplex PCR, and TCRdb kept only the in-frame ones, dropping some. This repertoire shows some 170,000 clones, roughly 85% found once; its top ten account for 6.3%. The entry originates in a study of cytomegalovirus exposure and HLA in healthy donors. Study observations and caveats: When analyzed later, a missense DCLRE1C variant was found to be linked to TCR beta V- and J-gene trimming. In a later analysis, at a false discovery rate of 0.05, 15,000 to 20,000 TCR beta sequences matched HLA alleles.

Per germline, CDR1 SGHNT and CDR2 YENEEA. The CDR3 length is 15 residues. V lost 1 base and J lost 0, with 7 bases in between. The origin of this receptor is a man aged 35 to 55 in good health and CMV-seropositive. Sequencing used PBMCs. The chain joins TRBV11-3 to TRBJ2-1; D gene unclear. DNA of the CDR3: TGTGCCAGCAGCTTAGCGAGGAGCTCCTACAATGAGCAGTTCTTC. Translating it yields CASSLARSSYNEQFF.